This entry describes one TCR beta chain. This record belongs to a study of control samples from healthy donors and cancer patients. This table comes from immunoSEQ multiplex PCR, and its TCRdb copy is limited to in-frame clones, with some not included. The sample lists about 51,000 clones; roughly 80% were seen once. This clonotype was sampled from a man between 65 and 85 years old in good health. The source material was blood.

The CDR3 here is CATRGDPGELFF. The CDR3 DNA reads TGTGCCACCAGGGGGGACCCCGGGGAGCTGTTTTTT. The rearrangement uses TRBV10-3 and TRBJ2-2; weak D call: TRBD1 (7 bases). Trimming pared 10 bases from V and 6 bases from J, leaving 12 bases between. Germline loops: CDR1 ENHRY, CDR2 SYGVKD. The CDR3 loop spans 12 amino acids.